This T cell receptor beta chain stems from a study of blood T cell repertoires in COVID-19. Study at large: Sites in the United States, Italy and Spain provided acute and convalescent COVID-19 samples. In each case, the material was cDNA or gDNA derived from T cells, B-cell-depleted T cells, or PBMCs.

Losses at the gene ends were 0 bases for V and 4 bases for J; bases not matched to a gene: 3. Looked up from germline, CDR1 is KGHDR and CDR2 is SFDVKD. The CDR3 runs to 16 residues. Method: immunoSEQ multiplex PCR; TCRdb's copy keeps in-frame clones and lacks some. The sample holds around 170,000 clones; roughly 70% are singletons and the top ten take under 3.5%. This sequence was found in a woman aged 80 or over with acute or convalescent COVID-19. The source material was peripheral blood. The rearrangement uses TRBV24-1 and TRBJ2-2, with 8 bases fitting TRBD2. CDR3 in amino acids: CATSDLASGGTGELFF. CDR3 nucleotide sequence: TGTGCCACCAGTGATTTGGCGAGCGGGGGCACCGGGGAGCTGTTTTTT.